Listed below are T cell receptor beta chains from one sample, sequenced in a study of T cells after posttransplantation cyclophosphamide. Assay used: immunoSEQ multiplex PCR; TCRdb lists only in-frame clones, some missing. The table lists a few thousand clones, around three quarters of them singletons. Sequencing used PBMCs, obtained 362 days after allogeneic stem cell transplant with posttransplant cyclophosphamide. Receptors were obtained from a male patient aged 55 to 69 who received an allogeneic stem cell transplant from an unrelated donor, was CMV-positive, and had acute GVHD only. Some T cells may originate from the graft donor. CDR3s include the opening cysteine and the closing phenylalanine or tryptophan. Fields, in order: J gene, V gene, clone size, D gene, CDR3 protein, CDR3 DNA. The D gene is left open where the match is weak. Clone sizes are given selectively: once, few, many, or a class where the clone is expanded.

J: TRBJ2-7; V: TRBV7-9; size: -; D: -; CDR3: CASSLEGGSYEQYF; DNA: TGTGCCAGCAGCTTAGAAGGGGGTTCCTACGAGCAGTACTTC
J: TRBJ2-1; V: TRBV27; size: once; D: -; CDR3: CASSGQGGYNEQFF; DNA: TGTGCCAGCAGCGGGCAGGGAGGCTACAATGAGCAGTTCTTC
J: TRBJ2-1; V: TRBV7-2; size: -; D: TRBD1; CDR3: CASSSRTGSSYNEQFF; DNA: TGTGCCAGCAGCTCCCGGACAGGGAGCTCCTACAATGAGCAGTTCTTC
J: TRBJ2-2; V: TRBV5-3; size: -; D: -; CDR3: CARSWTGLESTGELFF; DNA: TGTGCCAGAAGCTGGACGGGACTTGAAAGCACCGGGGAGCTGTTTTTT
J: TRBJ2-1; V: TRBV10-3; size: few; D: TRBD1; CDR3: CASQTGGLDEQFF; DNA: TGTGCTAGTCAGACAGGGGGCCTCGATGAGCAGTTCTTC
J: TRBJ1-5; V: TRBV7-2; size: once; D: -; CDR3: CASSTTTGNQPQHF; DNA: TGTGCCAGCAGCACGACAACAGGCAATCAGCCCCAGCATTTT
J: TRBJ2-1; V: TRBV5-6; size: -; D: -; CDR3: CASSLAVYNEQFF; DNA: TGTGCCAGCAGCTTGGCCGTATACAATGAGCAGTTCTTC
J: TRBJ1-2; V: TRBV27; size: -; D: -; CDR3: CASSLFPGQNYGYTF; DNA: TGTGCCAGCAGTTTATTCCCCGGACAGAACTATGGCTACACCTTC
J: TRBJ1-1; V: TRBV29-1; size: -; D: -; CDR3: CSGGGDTGVAFF; DNA: TGCAGCGGTGGAGGTGACACCGGTGTAGCTTTCTTT
J: TRBJ1-5; V: TRBV6-6; size: once; D: -; CDR3: CASSQWNQPQHF; DNA: TGTGCCAGCTCCCAGTGGAATCAGCCCCAGCATTTT
J: TRBJ1-1; V: TRBV4-3; size: -; D: TRBD1; CDR3: CASSQDLKGAREAFF; DNA: TGCGCCAGCAGCCAAGATCTGAAGGGGGCCCGTGAAGCTTTCTTT
J: TRBJ1-2; V: TRBV5-1; size: -; D: TRBD1; CDR3: CASSLGGGENYGYTF; DNA: TGCGCCAGCAGCTTGGGAGGGGGCGAAAACTATGGCTACACCTTC
J: TRBJ1-1; V: TRBV4-3; size: -; D: TRBD1; CDR3: CASSQGRTGIAEAFF; DNA: TGCGCCAGCAGCCAAGGACGGACAGGGATCGCTGAAGCTTTCTTT
J: TRBJ1-2; V: TRBV6-5; size: -; D: TRBD1; CDR3: CASSIQGAGYGYTF; DNA: TGTGCCAGCAGTATACAGGGGGCCGGTTATGGCTACACCTTC
J: TRBJ2-7; V: TRBV10-3; size: -; D: -; CDR3: CATGDYEQYF; DNA: TGTGCCACAGGGGACTACGAGCAGTACTTC
J: TRBJ1-5; V: TRBV6-1; size: medium-sized; D: -; CDR3: CASSEHSSYSNQPQHF; DNA: TGTGCCAGCAGTGAACACAGCTCCTATAGCAATCAGCCCCAGCATTTT
J: TRBJ2-5; V: TRBV29-1; size: -; D: TRBD2; CDR3: CSASGTSGPLETQYF; DNA: TGCAGCGCCTCTGGGACTAGCGGGCCTTTAGAGACCCAGTACTTC
J: TRBJ2-1; V: TRBV27; size: -; D: -; CDR3: CASSLSAVSSYNEQFF; DNA: TGTGCCAGCAGTTTGTCAGCGGTCAGCTCCTACAATGAGCAGTTCTTC
J: TRBJ2-1; V: TRBV5-5; size: -; D: -; CDR3: CASSPAGLSYNEQFF; DNA: TGTGCCAGCAGCCCAGCGGGCCTATCCTACAATGAGCAGTTCTTC
J: TRBJ2-1; V: TRBV19; size: -; D: TRBD2; CDR3: CASSIDPRLAGGNDEQFF; DNA: TGTGCCAGTAGTATAGATCCCCGACTAGCGGGAGGGAATGATGAGCAGTTCTTC
J: TRBJ2-2; V: TRBV29-1; size: -; D: -; CDR3: CSVARGNTGELFF; DNA: TGCAGCGTTGCTAGAGGGAACACCGGGGAGCTGTTTTTT
J: TRBJ2-7; V: TRBV10-3; size: few; D: TRBD1; CDR3: CAISTLRDRVYEQYF; DNA: TGTGCCATCAGCACCTTAAGGGACAGAGTCTACGAGCAGTACTTC
J: TRBJ2-3; V: TRBV6-5; size: -; D: -; CDR3: CASSYSVTDLSDTQYF; DNA: TGTGCCAGCAGTTACTCCGTGACAGATCTTTCAGATACGCAGTATTTT
J: TRBJ2-2; V: TRBV5-6; size: -; D: -; CDR3: CASSLTRGGELFF; DNA: TGTGCCAGCAGCTTGACTAGAGGCGGGGAGCTGTTTTTT
J: TRBJ2-2; V: TRBV6-6; size: -; D: TRBD1; CDR3: CASKETGGTGELFF; DNA: TGTGCCAGCAAGGAGACAGGGGGTACCGGGGAGCTGTTTTTT
J: TRBJ1-2; V: TRBV5-6; size: few; D: -; CDR3: CASSQQGLNGYTF; DNA: TGTGCCAGCAGTCAGCAGGGACTAAATGGCTACACCTTC
J: TRBJ2-7; V: TRBV5-1; size: -; D: TRBD1; CDR3: CASKKAIGQGAYEQYF; DNA: TGCGCCAGCAAAAAGGCGATTGGTCAGGGGGCCTACGAGCAGTACTTC
J: TRBJ1-2; V: TRBV28; size: few; D: -; CDR3: CASIGETLYGYTF; DNA: TGTGCCAGTATAGGGGAAACCCTCTATGGCTACACCTTC
J: TRBJ1-2; V: TRBV5-1; size: -; D: -; CDR3: CASSLQGDYGYTF; DNA: TGCGCCAGCAGCTTACAGGGCGACTATGGCTACACCTTC
J: TRBJ2-7; V: TRBV11-3; size: -; D: -; CDR3: CASSLSFVKPFRDEQYF; DNA: TGTGCCAGCAGCTTATCGTTTGTCAAGCCGTTTCGCGACGAGCAGTACTTC
J: TRBJ2-1; V: TRBV27; size: large; D: TRBD1; CDR3: CASSLGTVNEQFF; DNA: TGTGCCAGCAGTCTAGGGACAGTCAATGAGCAGTTCTTC
J: TRBJ2-3; V: TRBV6-1; size: -; D: TRBD2; CDR3: CASSGGSGRARDTQYF; DNA: TGTGCCAGCAGTGGGGGTAGCGGGAGGGCCCGGGATACGCAGTATTTT
J: TRBJ2-7; V: TRBV5-5; size: -; D: TRBD1; CDR3: CASSSTGTGGTYEQYF; DNA: TGTGCCAGCAGTTCAACCGGGACAGGGGGAACCTACGAGCAGTACTTC
J: TRBJ2-7; V: TRBV10-3; size: few; D: TRBD2; CDR3: CAISGELAGGGEQYF; DNA: TGTGCCATCAGTGGGGAACTAGCGGGAGGGGGTGAGCAGTACTTC
J: TRBJ2-3; V: TRBV19; size: few; D: TRBD1; CDR3: CASSVGRGRTDTQYF; DNA: TGTGCCAGTAGTGTTGGCAGGGGGCGCACAGATACGCAGTATTTT
J: TRBJ2-7; V: TRBV4-1; size: -; D: -; CDR3: CASSQDSRQVHEQYF; DNA: TGCGCCAGCAGCCAAGATTCGAGACAGGTCCACGAGCAGTACTTC
J: TRBJ1-2; V: TRBV13; size: -; D: TRBD1; CDR3: CASSLRRDRGSGYTF; DNA: TGTGCCAGCAGCCTCCGCCGGGACAGGGGTAGCGGCTACACCTTC
J: TRBJ1-4; V: TRBV2; size: -; D: -; CDR3: CASGRAFATNEKLFF; DNA: TGTGCCAGCGGGAGGGCTTTTGCAACTAATGAAAAACTGTTTTTT
J: TRBJ2-2; V: TRBV7-2; size: once; D: TRBD1; CDR3: CASPNPGQITGELFF; DNA: TGTGCCAGCCCCAACCCGGGACAGATCACCGGGGAGCTGTTTTTT
J: TRBJ2-1; V: TRBV7-7; size: -; D: TRBD2; CDR3: CASSLSPSGYNEQFF; DNA: TGTGCTAGCAGCCTAAGCCCTAGCGGATACAATGAGCAGTTCTTC
J: TRBJ2-7; V: TRBV6-5; size: -; D: -; CDR3: CATFLTRIAYEQYF; DNA: TGTGCCACGTTCCTCACCAGGATAGCCTACGAGCAGTACTTC
J: TRBJ2-2; V: TRBV7-9; size: -; D: TRBD1; CDR3: CASSLGQLLTGELFF; DNA: TGTGCCAGCAGCTTGGGACAGCTTCTGACCGGGGAGCTGTTTTTT
J: TRBJ1-2; V: TRBV5-6; size: few; D: -; CDR3: CASSSATGSGGYTF; DNA: TGTGCCAGCAGCAGCGCGACAGGATCGGGTGGCTACACCTTC
J: TRBJ2-3; V: TRBV27; size: -; D: -; CDR3: CASSLERPGDATDTQYF; DNA: TGTGCCAGCAGTTTAGAACGCCCGGGGGACGCCACAGATACGCAGTATTTT
J: TRBJ2-1; V: TRBV13; size: -; D: -; CDR3: CASSSPQVYNEQFF; DNA: TGTGCCAGCAGCTCGCCCCAGGTTTACAATGAGCAGTTCTTC
J: TRBJ2-5; V: TRBV7-2; size: -; D: -; CDR3: CASSLKGGTGQETQYF; DNA: TGTGCCAGCAGCTTGAAGGGGGGGACAGGACAAGAGACCCAGTACTTC
J: TRBJ2-5; V: TRBV7-9; size: -; D: -; CDR3: CASSLAAQETQYF; DNA: TGTGCCAGCAGCTTAGCGGCTCAAGAGACCCAGTACTTC
J: TRBJ2-1; V: TRBV19; size: -; D: TRBD1; CDR3: CASSLRRGQGMNEQFF; DNA: TGTGCCAGTAGTCTGAGGAGGGGACAGGGGATGAATGAGCAGTTCTTC
J: TRBJ1-4; V: TRBV4-3; size: -; D: -; CDR3: CASSQGRGINEKLFF; DNA: TGCGCCAGCAGCCAAGGTCGGGGGATTAATGAAAAACTGTTTTTT
J: TRBJ2-7; V: TRBV25-1; size: -; D: -; CDR3: CASSERLRTREQYF; DNA: TGTGCCAGCAGTGAGAGGCTGCGAACGAGGGAGCAGTACTTC
J: TRBJ1-2; V: TRBV4-3; size: -; D: TRBD1; CDR3: CASSQGQGAGYTF; DNA: TGCGCCAGCAGCCAGGGCCAGGGGGCTGGCTACACCTTC
J: TRBJ2-1; V: TRBV5-1; size: -; D: -; CDR3: CASSGGTSGYNEQFF; DNA: TGCGCCAGCAGCGGAGGGACCAGCGGTTACAATGAGCAGTTCTTC